This T cell receptor (beta chain) was identified during a study of brain metastases from non-small cell lung cancer. General study results and limits: Fewer infiltrating T cells were found in brain metastases than primaries.

In this sample, this clone turned up once. Its cognate antigen is unknown. The method was immunoSEQ multiplex PCR; TCRdb's version includes in-frame clones alone and lacks a portion of them. Counted here are approximately 4,300 clones, roughly 90% occurring once; the ten biggest clones make up 3% to 4%. Germline values: CDR1 SGDLS, CDR2 YYNGEE. V lost 0 bases and J lost 4, with 11 bases in between. The CDR3 runs to 14 residues. The TCR originated in a donor older than 35 with non-small cell lung cancer. Sequenced: primary lung tumor tissue. The rearrangement uses TRBV9 and TRBJ2-7; D possibly corresponds to TRBD1 (6 bases). The CDR3, as DNA: TGTGCCAGCAGCGTAGGGGGCAGGGGTTACGAGCAGTACTTC. It codes for CASSVGGRGYEQYF.